One and the same sample provided the 25 T cell receptor beta chains below, sequenced in a study of PD-1 blockade in classical Hodgkin lymphoma. Here immunoSEQ multiplex PCR was the method, and the copy in TCRdb shows in-frame clones only, minus some. The top ten hold about 22% of the sample, which has around 20,000 clones, 80% seen once. The time point here: cycle 4 day 1 (C4D1), after 5 to 7 weeks of nivolumab. Every one of the patients relapsed after autologous stem cell transplantation (brentuximab vedotin exposure was variable). The source material was peripheral blood mononuclear cells (PBMCs), sampled before the fourth cycle of nivolumab. These receptors were collected from a human donor with classical Hodgkin lymphoma.

Only a few counts were recorded for this clone. V and J are TRBV9 and TRBJ2-7; D is perhaps TRBD1 (6 bases). Germline CDR1 is SGDLS and CDR2 is YYNGEE. CDR3 length: 14 amino acids. V lost 0 bases and J 4 bases, leaving 11 bases between the germline ends. The CDR3 nucleotides are TGTGCCAGCAGCGTAGAGGGGGAGCCGTACGAGCAGTACTTC. It is translated as CASSVEGEPYEQYF.

This clone came up once. This chain uses TRBV19 with TRBJ2-6; D is undetermined. This CDR3 has 15 amino acids. The germline gives CDR1 LNHDA, CDR2 SQIVND (reference sequence). V lost 3 bases to trimming and J lost 2 bases, with 8 bases between them. For the CDR3, the DNA is TGTGCCAGTAGTATTTTAGGAACTGGGGCCAACGTCCTGACTTTC. It translates to CASSILGTGANVLTF. The full variable domain, rest sourced from reference TRBV19 and TRBJ2-6, is DGGITQSPKYLFRKEGQNVTLSCEQNLNHDAMYWYRQDPGQGLRLIYYSQIVNDFQKGDIAEGYSVSREKKESFPLTVTSAQKNPTAFYLCASSILGTGANVLTFGAGSRLTVL.

This clone is medium-sized (0.01 to 0.1%). This chain links TRBV4-1 with TRBJ1-2, with unresolved D. This CDR3 region has 17 residues. Germline CDR1 and CDR2: MGHRA and YSYEKL. The germline V and J ends were trimmed by 1 base and 4 bases, with 19 bases remaining between them. The CDR3 reads CASSQGSLGISPYGYTF. CDR3 bases: TGCGCCAGCAGCCAAGGGTCTTTAGGAATATCTCCCTATGGCTACACCTTC.

The V and J genes are TRBV2 and TRBJ2-1; 12 bases match TRBD2. The V segment lost 4 bases and the J segment 4 bases; nucleotides outside the gene matches: 8. The CDR3 consists of 17 residues. Per the germline V gene, CDR1 is SNHLY and CDR2 is FYNNEI. DNA of the CDR3: TGTGCCAGCAGTGCCCTCCTAGCGGGGGGGGAATACAATGAGCAGTTCTTC. This gives the protein CASSALLAGGEYNEQFF.

The chain links TRBV5-1 to TRBJ2-3; TRBD1 matches 7 bases. Unmatched junction bases numbered 4, after V lost 0 bases and J lost 0 bases. CDR1 is SGHRS, CDR2 YFSETQ, per germline. The CDR3 consists of 16 residues. The CDR3 region has the DNA TGCGCCAGCAGCTTGGAAGGGACAGACAGCACAGATACGCAGTATTTT. Translated: CASSLEGTDSTDTQYF.

The chain recombines TRBV7-9 with TRBJ2-3; 7 bases map to TRBD2. Trimming took 11 bases from V and 6 from J; bases not matched to a gene: 8. CDR3 size: 12 residues. Germline lookup yields CDR1 SEHNR and CDR2 FQNEAQ (reference sequence). The CDR3 DNA reads as TGTGCCGCAGGCGGGAGTTTTGATACGCAGTATTTT. Translating gives CAAGGSFDTQYF.

The V and J genes are TRBV28 and TRBJ2-3; weak D call: TRBD2 (5 bases). The length of the CDR3 is 14 residues. The V gene lost 4 bases and the J gene lost 11 bases, with 19 bases spanning the gap. Germline V gives CDR1 MDHEN, CDR2 SYDVKM. The DNA for the CDR3 is TGTGCCAGCAGTTCCCGGTGGCGGTCTGAGGGGCAGTATTTT. It translates to CASSSRWRSEGQYF.

V is TRBV7-2 and J is TRBJ1-5; D unresolved. The ends were cut back, 8 bases at V and 5 bases at J, with 13 bases in the middle. The germline V gene encodes CDR1 SGHTA and CDR2 FQGNSA. CDR3 length equals 13 residues. CDR3 in amino acids: CASSVQADQPQHF. The CDR3 coding sequence is TGTGCCAGCTCCGTGCAAGCCGATCAGCCCCAGCATTTT.

The genes are TRBV5-1 and TRBJ2-4; D remains ambiguous. Trimming pared 3 bases from V and 6 bases from J, leaving 13 bases between. The CDR3 spans 14 residues. The V gene's germline CDR1 is SGHRS and CDR2 YFSETQ. DNA of the CDR3: TGCGCCAGCAGCTCTGGGCCCTCTAGAAACATTCAGTACTTC. Its protein product is CASSSGPSRNIQYF.

This chain joins TRBV5-4 and TRBJ1-4, with 8 bases aligning to TRBD1. The CDR3 contains 16 residues. Germline trimming cut 2 bases from V and 4 bases from J; bases unmatched to any gene: 7. Germline CDR1 SGHNT, CDR2 YYREEE (reference sequence). The CDR3, as DNA: TGTGCCAGCAGCTTAGGTGGACAGGGACTTAATGAAAAACTGTTTTTT. Translation gives CASSLGGQGLNEKLFF.

DNA for the CDR3: TGTGCCAGTAGTATAGGGGCAGCCCCGAACACTGAAGCTTTCTTT. Protein sequence: CASSIGAAPNTEAFF. The chain uses TRBV19 and TRBJ1-1; D not certain. V lost 1 base and J 1 base, leaving 10 bases between the germline ends. The CDR3 has 15 amino acids. In germline, CDR1 is LNHDA, CDR2 SQIVND (reference sequence). Supplemented by reference TRBV19 and TRBJ1-1, the full variable domain reads DGGITQSPKYLFRKEGQNVTLSCEQNLNHDAMYWYRQDPGQGLRLIYYSQIVNDFQKGDIAEGYSVSREKKESFPLTVTSAQKNPTAFYLCASSIGAAPNTEAFFGQGTRLTVV.

This sequence joins TRBV5-4 and TRBJ2-7; D not resolved. The CDR3 sequence is 16 residues long. Germline V gene data show CDR1 as SGHNT and CDR2 as YYREEE (reference sequence). With 0 bases removed from V and 2 bases from J, the gap between germline ends came to 15 bases. In DNA, the CDR3 is TGTGCCAGCAGCTTGGCCAAAGGGTCTCAAGCCTACGAGCAGTACTTC. Its protein product is CASSLAKGSQAYEQYF.

The chain is built from TRBV9 and TRBJ1-4, with D hard to call. V lost 4 bases and J lost 7, with 23 bases in between. The germline CDR1 and CDR2 sequences are SGDLS and YYNGEE. The CDR3 has 17 amino acids. CDR3 bases: TGTGCCAGCAGCTCAGCCGGGTCAAGATTTAACAGTGAAAAACTGTTTTTT. Its translation is CASSSAGSRFNSEKLFF.

The chain is built from TRBV6-5 and TRBJ1-2; perhaps TRBD1 as D (5 bases). Deletions cut 0 bases from V and 10 bases from J, with 6 bases between. Germline V CDR1 and CDR2: MNHEY, SVGAGI. The CDR3 is 11 residues long. CDR3 coding DNA: TGTGCCAGCAGTTACTCGGGGACCTACACCTTC. Protein product: CASSYSGTYTF.

The rearrangement links TRBV7-8 to TRBJ1-6, with TRBD1 matching 7 bases. Germline assignment: CDR1 SGHVS and CDR2 FQNEAQ. This CDR3 has 15 residues. Losses at the gene ends were 5 bases for V and 6 bases for J; bases not matched to a gene: 7. The CDR3 is CASSVTGRLNSPLHF. The CDR3 DNA follows: TGTGCCAGCAGCGTGACAGGGAGGCTTAATTCACCCCTCCACTTT. The full variable domain, with the rest looked up from reference TRBV7-8 and TRBJ1-6, is GAGVSQSPRYKVAKRGQDVALRCDPISGHVSLFWYQQALGQGPEFLTYFQNEAQLDKSGLPSDRFFAERPEGSVSTLKIQRTQQEDSAVYLCASSVTGRLNSPLHFGNGTRLTVT.

The rearrangement links TRBV14 to TRBJ1-6; no firm D call. This CDR3 is built from 12 residues. CDR1 is SGHDN, CDR2 FVKESK, per germline. Between the trimmed V and J ends, which lost 1 base and 10 bases, there was a span of 5 bases. CDR3 residues: CASSQAYSPLHF. The CDR3 region has the DNA TGTGCCAGCAGCCAAGCATACTCACCCCTCCACTTT.

V is TRBV2 and J is TRBJ2-1, with D possibly TRBD1 on 5 matching bases. V shed 4 bases and J shed 2 bases, with 12 bases lying between them. The CDR3 consists of 15 residues. The germline CDR1 and CDR2 sequences are SNHLY and FYNNEI. The CDR3 spells CASSGGQGAYNEQFF. The CDR3 DNA is TGTGCCAGCAGTGGCGGCCAGGGTGCCTACAATGAGCAGTTCTTC.

J is TRBJ1-2 and V is TRBV19, with 9 bases identical to TRBD1. Germline values: CDR1 LNHDA, CDR2 SQIVND (reference sequence). Losses at the gene ends were 6 bases for V and 3 bases for J; bases not matched to a gene: 17. There are 18 residues in the CDR3. DNA of the CDR3: TGTGCCAGTAGGACCACGGGACAGGGTTTCGGATTCGACTATGGCTACACCTTC. The encoded protein is CASRTTGQGFGFDYGYTF.

The chain employs TRBV6-5 and TRBJ2-5, with 9 nucleotides matching TRBD1. J lost 5 bases, V lost 6 bases, and 7 bases had no gene match. Germline lookup yields CDR1 MNHEY and CDR2 SVGAGI. The CDR3 runs 14 residues. This CDR3 is CASREQGARETQYF. For the CDR3, the DNA is TGTGCCAGCAGGGAACAGGGGGCCAGGGAGACCCAGTACTTC.

This clone has only a few counts. The chain links TRBV28 to TRBJ1-2; D might be TRBD1 (6 bases). V was shortened by 6 bases and J by 2 bases, with 16 bases between the two germline ends. The CDR3 sequence is 15 residues long. CDR1 and CDR2 from the germline V gene are MDHEN and SYDVKM. In nucleotides, the CDR3 is TGTGCCAGCAGCCCCCGGGGAGGGGGGAACTATGGCTACACCTTC. It codes for CASSPRGGGNYGYTF.

The gene calls are TRBV9 and TRBJ2-7; 7 positions match TRBD2. The CDR3 is 16 residues long. Germline CDR1 is SGDLS and CDR2 is YYNGEE. The ends lost 0 bases at V and 4 bases at J; junction bases unmatched: 10. CDR3 in DNA: TGTGCCAGCAGCGTAGAAGCGGGGAGGGCCAGTTACGAGCAGTACTTC. Translated, it gives CASSVEAGRASYEQYF.

The V and J genes are TRBV28 and TRBJ1-4, with 7 bases matching TRBD1. From germline, CDR1 is MDHEN and CDR2 SYDVKM. The J segment lost 4 bases and the V segment lost 6 bases, leaving 17 bases of the junction unmatched. The CDR3 consists of 18 residues. The CDR3 nucleotides are TGTGCCAGCAGCTCACTCAGGGGGGGAGGAGGGAGTAATGAAAAACTGTTTTTT. Translation gives CASSSLRGGGGSNEKLFF.

The gene calls are TRBV13 and TRBJ2-3, with TRBD1 matching 10 bases. The CDR3 contains 14 residues. V lost 5 bases and J lost 7; bases outside the gene matches: 6. CDR1 is PRHDT and CDR2 is FYEKMQ in the germline V gene (reference sequence). CDR3 bases: TGTGCCAGCAGCCAGGACAGGGGGATAAATACGCAGTATTTT. It specifies CASSQDRGINTQYF. Full variable domain (rest looked up from reference TRBV13 and TRBJ2-3): AAGVIQSPRHLIKEKRETATLKCYPIPRHDTVYWYQQGPGQDPQFLISFYEKMQSDKGSIPDRFSAQQFSDYHSELNMSSLELGDSALYFCASSQDRGINTQYFGPGTRLTVL.

The genes are TRBV29-1 and TRBJ2-7, with TRBD2 matching over 7 bases. Unmatched junction bases numbered 6, after V lost 7 bases and J lost 3 bases. The CDR3 extends over 12 amino acids. The germline gives CDR1 SQVTM, CDR2 ANQGSEA. The CDR3 reads CSGGGIHYEQYV. CDR3 DNA: TGCAGCGGCGGGGGTATTCACTACGAGCAGTACGTC.

This clone was observed once. The chain employs TRBV7-2 and TRBJ2-5; the D gene is possibly TRBD2 (5 bases). Germline loops: CDR1 SGHTA, CDR2 FQGNSA. V gave up 1 base and J gave up 1 base, with 7 bases separating them. CDR3 length: 14 residues. The CDR3 sequence: CASSLVGGQETQYF. The CDR3 coding sequence is TGTGCCAGCAGCTTAGTTGGAGGCCAAGAGACCCAGTACTTC. The entire variable domain, with the rest obtained from reference TRBV7-2 and TRBJ2-5, is as follows: GAGVSQSPSNKVTEKGKDVELRCDPISGHTALYWYRQSLGQGLEFLIYFQGNSAPDKSGLPSDRFSAERTGGSVSTLTIQRTQQEDSAVYLCASSLVGGQETQYFGPGTRLLVL.